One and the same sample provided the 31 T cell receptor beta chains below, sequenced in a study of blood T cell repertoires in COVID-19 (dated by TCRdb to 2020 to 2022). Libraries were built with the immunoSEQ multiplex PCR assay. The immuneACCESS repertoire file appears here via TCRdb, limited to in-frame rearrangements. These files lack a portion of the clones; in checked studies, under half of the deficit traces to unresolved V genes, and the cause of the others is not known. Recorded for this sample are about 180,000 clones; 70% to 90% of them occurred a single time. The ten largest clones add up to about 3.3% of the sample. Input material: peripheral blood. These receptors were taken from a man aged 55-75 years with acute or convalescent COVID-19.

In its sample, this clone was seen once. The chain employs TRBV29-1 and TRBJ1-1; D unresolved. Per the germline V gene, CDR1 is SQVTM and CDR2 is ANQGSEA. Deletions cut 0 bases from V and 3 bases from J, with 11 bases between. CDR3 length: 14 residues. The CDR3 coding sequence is TGCAGCGTTGAAGACAGACATCCCGACACTGAAGCTTTCTTT. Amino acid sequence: CSVEDRHPDTEAFF.

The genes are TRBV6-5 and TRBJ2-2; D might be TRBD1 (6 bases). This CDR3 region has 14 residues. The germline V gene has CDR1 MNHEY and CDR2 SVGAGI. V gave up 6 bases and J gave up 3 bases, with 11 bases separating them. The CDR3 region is CASRTHRDTGELFF. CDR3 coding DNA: TGTGCCAGCAGGACCCACAGGGACACCGGGGAGCTGTTTTTT.

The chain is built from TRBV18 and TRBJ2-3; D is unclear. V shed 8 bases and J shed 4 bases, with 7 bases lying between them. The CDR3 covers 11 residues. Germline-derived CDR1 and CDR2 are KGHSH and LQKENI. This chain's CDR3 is CASRSADTQYF. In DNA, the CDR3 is TGTGCCAGCCGTTCGGCAGATACGCAGTATTTT. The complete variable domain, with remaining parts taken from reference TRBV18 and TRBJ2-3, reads NAGVMQNPRHLVRRRGQEARLRCSPMKGHSHVYWYRQLPEEGLKFMVYLQKENIIDESGMPKERFSAEFPKEGPSILRIQQVVRGDSAAYFCASRSADTQYFGPGTRLTVL.

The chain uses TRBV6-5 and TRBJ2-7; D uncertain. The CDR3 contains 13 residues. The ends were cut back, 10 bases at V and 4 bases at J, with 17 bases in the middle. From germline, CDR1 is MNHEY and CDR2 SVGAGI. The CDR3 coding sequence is TGTGCCACCTCTCTAGAACTCCCTTACGAGCAGTACTTC. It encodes CATSLELPYEQYF.

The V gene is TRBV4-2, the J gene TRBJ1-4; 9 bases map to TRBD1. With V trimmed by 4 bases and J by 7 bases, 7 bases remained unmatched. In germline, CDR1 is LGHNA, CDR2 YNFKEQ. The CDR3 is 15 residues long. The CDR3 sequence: CASSRNRGPGEKLFF. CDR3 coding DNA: TGTGCCAGCAGCCGCAACAGGGGGCCGGGTGAAAAACTGTTTTTT.

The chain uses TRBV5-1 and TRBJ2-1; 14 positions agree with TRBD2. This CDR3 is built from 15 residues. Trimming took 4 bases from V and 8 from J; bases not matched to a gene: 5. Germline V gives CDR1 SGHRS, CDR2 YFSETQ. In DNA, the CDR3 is TGCGCCAGCAGCCCGGGGACTAGCGGGAGTGATGAGCAGTTCTTC. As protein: CASSPGTSGSDEQFF.

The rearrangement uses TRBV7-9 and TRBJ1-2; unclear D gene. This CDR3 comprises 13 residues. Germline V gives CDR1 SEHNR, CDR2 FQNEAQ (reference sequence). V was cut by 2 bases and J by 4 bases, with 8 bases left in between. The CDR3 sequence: CASSLTTVYGYTF. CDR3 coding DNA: TGTGCCAGCAGCTTAACAACCGTCTATGGCTACACCTTC.

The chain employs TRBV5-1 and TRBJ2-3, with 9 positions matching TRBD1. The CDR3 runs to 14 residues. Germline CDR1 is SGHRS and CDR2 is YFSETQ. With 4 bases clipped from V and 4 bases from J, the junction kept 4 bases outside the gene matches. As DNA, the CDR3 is TGCGCCAGCAGCGGGACAGGGCAGGCAGATACGCAGTATTTT. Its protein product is CASSGTGQADTQYF. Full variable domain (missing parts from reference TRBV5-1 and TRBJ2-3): KAGVTQTPRYLIKTRGQQVTLSCSPISGHRSVSWYQQTPGQGLQFLFEYFSETQRNKGNFPGRFSGRQFSNSRSEMNVSTLELGDSALYLCASSGTGQADTQYFGPGTRLTVL.

The CDR3 is CASRDSPDPGNTIYF. The CDR3 nucleotides read TGTGCCAGCAGGGACAGCCCGGACCCTGGAAACACCATATATTTT. The V call is TRBV5-4, the J call TRBJ1-3, with a possible D match to TRBD1 (6 bases). Germline CDR1 SGHNT, CDR2 YYREEE (reference sequence). The CDR3 is 15 amino acids. Trimming stripped 5 bases from V and 2 bases from J, with 14 bases between.

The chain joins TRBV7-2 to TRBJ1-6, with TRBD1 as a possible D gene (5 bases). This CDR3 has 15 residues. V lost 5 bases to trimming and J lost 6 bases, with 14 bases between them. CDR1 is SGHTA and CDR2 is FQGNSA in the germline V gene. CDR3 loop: CASSPQVLGNSPLHF. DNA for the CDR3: TGTGCCAGCAGCCCACAGGTGTTGGGTAATTCACCCCTCCACTTT.

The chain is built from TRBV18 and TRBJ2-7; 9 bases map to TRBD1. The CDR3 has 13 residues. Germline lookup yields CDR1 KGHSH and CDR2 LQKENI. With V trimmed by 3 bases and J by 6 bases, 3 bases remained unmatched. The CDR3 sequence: CASSPGQGREQYF. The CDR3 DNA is TGTGCCAGCTCACCGGGACAGGGTCGCGAGCAGTACTTC.

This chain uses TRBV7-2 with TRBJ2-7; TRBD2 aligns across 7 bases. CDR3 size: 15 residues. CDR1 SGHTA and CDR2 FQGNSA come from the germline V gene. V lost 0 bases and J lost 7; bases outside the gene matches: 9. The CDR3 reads CASSLALGGSREQYF. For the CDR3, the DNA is TGTGCCAGCAGCTTAGCGCTCGGCGGGAGTCGGGAGCAGTACTTC.

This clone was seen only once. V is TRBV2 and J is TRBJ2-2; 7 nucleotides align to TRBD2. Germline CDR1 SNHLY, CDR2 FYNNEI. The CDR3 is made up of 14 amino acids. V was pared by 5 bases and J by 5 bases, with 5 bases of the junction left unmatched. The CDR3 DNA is TGTGCCAGCAGTCAACTAGCGATAACCGGGGAGCTGTTTTTT. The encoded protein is CASSQLAITGELFF. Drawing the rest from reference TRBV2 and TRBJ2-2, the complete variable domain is EPEVTQTPSHQVTQMGQEVILRCVPISNHLYFYWYRQILGQKVEFLVSFYNNEISEKSEIFDDQFSVERPDGSNFTLKIRSTKLEDSAMYFCASSQLAITGELFFGEGSRLTVL.

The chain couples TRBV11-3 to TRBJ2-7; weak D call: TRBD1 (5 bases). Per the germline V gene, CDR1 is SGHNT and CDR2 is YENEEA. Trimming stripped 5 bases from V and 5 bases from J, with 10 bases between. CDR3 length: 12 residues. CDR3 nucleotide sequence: TGTGCCAGCAGCCACGACAGAAACGAGCAGTACTTC. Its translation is CASSHDRNEQYF.

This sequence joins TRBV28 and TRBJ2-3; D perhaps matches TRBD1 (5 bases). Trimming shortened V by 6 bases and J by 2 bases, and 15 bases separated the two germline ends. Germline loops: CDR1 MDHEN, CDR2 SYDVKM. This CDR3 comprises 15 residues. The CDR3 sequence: CASSVRAGPTDTQYF. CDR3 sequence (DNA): TGTGCCAGCAGCGTCAGGGCAGGGCCCACAGATACGCAGTATTTT.

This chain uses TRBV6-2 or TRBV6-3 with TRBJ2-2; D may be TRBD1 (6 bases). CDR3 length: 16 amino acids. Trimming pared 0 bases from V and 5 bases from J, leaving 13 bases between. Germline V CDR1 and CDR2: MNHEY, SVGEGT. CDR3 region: CASSYSQGVKTGELFF. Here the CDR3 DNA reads TGTGCCAGCAGTTACTCACAGGGAGTCAAAACCGGGGAGCTGTTTTTT.

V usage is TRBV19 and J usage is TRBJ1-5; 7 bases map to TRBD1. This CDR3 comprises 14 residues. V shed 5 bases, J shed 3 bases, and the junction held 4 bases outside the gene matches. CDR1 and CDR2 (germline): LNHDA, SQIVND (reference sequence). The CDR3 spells CASSVGQANQPQHF. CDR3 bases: TGTGCCAGTAGTGTCGGACAGGCCAATCAGCCCCAGCATTTT.

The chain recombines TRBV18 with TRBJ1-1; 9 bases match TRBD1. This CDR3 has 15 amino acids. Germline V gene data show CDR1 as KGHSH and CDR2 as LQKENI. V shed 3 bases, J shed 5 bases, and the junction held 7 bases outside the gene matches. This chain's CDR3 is CASSPTGGPGTEAFF. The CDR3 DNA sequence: TGTGCCAGCTCACCTACAGGGGGCCCGGGAACTGAAGCTTTCTTT.

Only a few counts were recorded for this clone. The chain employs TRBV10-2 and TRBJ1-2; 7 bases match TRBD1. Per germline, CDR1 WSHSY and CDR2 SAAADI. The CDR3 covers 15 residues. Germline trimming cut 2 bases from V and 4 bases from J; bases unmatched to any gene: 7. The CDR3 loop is CASSETRQGLYGYTF. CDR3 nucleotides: TGCGCCAGCAGTGAGACCCGACAGGGCCTCTATGGCTACACCTTC.

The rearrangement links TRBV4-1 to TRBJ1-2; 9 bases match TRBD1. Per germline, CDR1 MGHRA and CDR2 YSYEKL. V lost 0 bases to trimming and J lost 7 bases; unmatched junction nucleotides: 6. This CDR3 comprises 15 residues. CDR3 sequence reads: CASSQDDRGGGGYTF. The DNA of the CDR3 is TGCGCCAGCAGCCAAGATGACAGGGGGGGAGGTGGCTACACCTTC.

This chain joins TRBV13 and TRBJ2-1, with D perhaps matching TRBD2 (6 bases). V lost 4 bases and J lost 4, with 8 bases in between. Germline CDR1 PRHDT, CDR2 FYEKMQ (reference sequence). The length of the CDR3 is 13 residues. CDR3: CASSSEGYNEQFF. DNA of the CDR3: TGTGCCAGCAGCTCGGAGGGTTACAATGAGCAGTTCTTC.

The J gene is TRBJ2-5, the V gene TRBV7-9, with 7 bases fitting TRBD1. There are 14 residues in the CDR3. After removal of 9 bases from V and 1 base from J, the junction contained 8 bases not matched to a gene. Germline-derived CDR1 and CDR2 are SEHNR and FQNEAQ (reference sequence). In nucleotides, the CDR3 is TGTGCCAGTTGTAGGGGGACAGCCCAAGAGACCCAGTACTTC. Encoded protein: CASCRGTAQETQYF.

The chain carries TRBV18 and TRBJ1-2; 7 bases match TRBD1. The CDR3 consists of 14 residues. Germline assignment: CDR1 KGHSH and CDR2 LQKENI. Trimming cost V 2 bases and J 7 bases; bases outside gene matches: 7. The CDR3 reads CASSPVAGGFGYTF. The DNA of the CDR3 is TGTGCCAGCTCACCAGTTGCAGGGGGATTTGGCTACACCTTC.

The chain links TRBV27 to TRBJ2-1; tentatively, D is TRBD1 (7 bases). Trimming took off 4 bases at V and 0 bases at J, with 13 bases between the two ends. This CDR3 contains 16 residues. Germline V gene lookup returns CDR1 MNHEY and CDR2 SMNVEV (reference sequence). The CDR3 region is CASSSQGGLSYNEQFF. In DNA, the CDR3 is TGTGCCAGCAGTTCCCAGGGGGGACTCTCCTACAATGAGCAGTTCTTC.

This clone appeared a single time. The CDR3 is CASSLAQRGTYEQYF. The CDR3 DNA reads as TGTGCCAGCAGCTTAGCGCAGCGGGGGACCTACGAGCAGTACTTC. The rearrangement uses TRBV11-1 and TRBJ2-7; 8 bases agree with TRBD2. Germline CDR1 SGHAT, CDR2 FQDESV (reference sequence). The CDR3 is made up of 15 amino acids. V lost 0 bases and J lost 2; bases outside the gene matches: 3.

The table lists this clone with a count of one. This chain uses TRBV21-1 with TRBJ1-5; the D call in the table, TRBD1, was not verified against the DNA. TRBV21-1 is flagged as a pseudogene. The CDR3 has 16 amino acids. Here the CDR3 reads CASSKGSRGRNQPQHF. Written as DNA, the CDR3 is TGTGCCAGCAGCAAAGGGAGCAGGGGGCGGAATCAGCCCCAGCATTTT.

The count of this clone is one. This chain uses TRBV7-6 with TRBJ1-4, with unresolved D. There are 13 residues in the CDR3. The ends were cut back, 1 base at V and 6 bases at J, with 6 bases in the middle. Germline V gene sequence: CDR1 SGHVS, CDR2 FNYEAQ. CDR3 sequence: CASSLVFDEKLFF. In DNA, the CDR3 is TGTGCCAGCAGCTTAGTTTTCGATGAAAAACTGTTTTTT.

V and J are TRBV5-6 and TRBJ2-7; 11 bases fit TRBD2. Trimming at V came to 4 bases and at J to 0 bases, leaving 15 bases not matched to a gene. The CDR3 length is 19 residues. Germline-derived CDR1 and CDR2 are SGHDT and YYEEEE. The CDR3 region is CASSKPGGTSGTISYEQYF. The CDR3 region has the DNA TGTGCCAGCAGCAAACCAGGGGGGACTAGCGGAACCATCTCCTACGAGCAGTACTTC.

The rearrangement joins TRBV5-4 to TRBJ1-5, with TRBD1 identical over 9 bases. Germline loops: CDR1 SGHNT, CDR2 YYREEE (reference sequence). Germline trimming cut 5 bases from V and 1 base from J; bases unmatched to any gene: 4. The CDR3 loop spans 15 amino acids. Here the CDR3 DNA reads TGTGCCAGCAGTTCCGGGACAGGGAGCAATCAGCCCCAGCATTTT. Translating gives CASSSGTGSNQPQHF.

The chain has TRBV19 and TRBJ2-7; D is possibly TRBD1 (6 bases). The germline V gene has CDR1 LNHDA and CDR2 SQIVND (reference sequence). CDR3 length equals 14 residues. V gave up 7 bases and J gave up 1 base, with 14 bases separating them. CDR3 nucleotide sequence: TGTGCCAGTACCCTCCAGACAGGTTCCTACGAGCAGTACTTC. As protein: CASTLQTGSYEQYF.

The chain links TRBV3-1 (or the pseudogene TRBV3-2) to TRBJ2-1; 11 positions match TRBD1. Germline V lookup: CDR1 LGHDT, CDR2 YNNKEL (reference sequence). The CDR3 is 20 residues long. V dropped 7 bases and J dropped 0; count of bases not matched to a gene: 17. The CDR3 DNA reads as TGTGCCAGCACCCCCGTGCGAGGACAGGGGGCTTCTGTCTCCTACAATGAGCAGTTCTTC. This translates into CASTPVRGQGASVSYNEQFF.